This T cell receptor (beta chain) comes out of a study of blood T cell repertoires in COVID-19. This clone appeared a single time. This table comes from immunoSEQ multiplex PCR, and its TCRdb copy is limited to in-frame clones, with some not included. The repertoire consists of about 38,000 clones, with 85% occurring once and the leading ten covering 4.5% to 5.5%. Germline trimming cut 6 bases from V and 7 bases from J; bases unmatched to any gene: 9. CDR1 and CDR2 from the germline V gene are ENHRY and SYGVKD. This CDR3 has 14 amino acids. The TCR sequence derives from a man aged 50-59 years with active COVID-19. Material: peripheral blood. V is TRBV10-3 and J is TRBJ2-5; 9 positions match TRBD1. As DNA, the CDR3 is TGTGCCATCAGCCACGCTGGACAGGGGCGGACCCAGTACTTC. It specifies CAISHAGQGRTQYF.